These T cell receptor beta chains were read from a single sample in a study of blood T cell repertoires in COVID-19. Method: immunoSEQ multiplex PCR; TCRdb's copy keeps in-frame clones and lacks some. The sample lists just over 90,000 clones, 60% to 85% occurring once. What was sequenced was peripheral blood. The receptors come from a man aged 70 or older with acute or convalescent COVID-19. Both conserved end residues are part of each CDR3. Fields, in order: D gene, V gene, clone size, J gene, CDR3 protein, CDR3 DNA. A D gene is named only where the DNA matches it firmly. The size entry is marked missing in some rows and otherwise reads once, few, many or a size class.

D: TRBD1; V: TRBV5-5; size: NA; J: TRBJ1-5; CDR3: CASSLQGNSNQPQHF; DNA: TGTGCCAGCAGCTTACAGGGGAATAGCAATCAGCCCCAGCATTTT
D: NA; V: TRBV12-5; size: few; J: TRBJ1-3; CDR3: CASGLTAFSGNTIYF; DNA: TGTGCTAGTGGTTTGACAGCATTCTCTGGAAACACCATATATTTT
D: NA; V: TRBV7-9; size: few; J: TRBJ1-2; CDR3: CASSPGLLNYGYTF; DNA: TGTGCCAGCAGCCCCGGACTGCTCAACTATGGCTACACCTTC
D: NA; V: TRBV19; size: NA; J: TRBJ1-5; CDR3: CASSRGSYSNQPQHF; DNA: TGTGCCAGTAGTAGGGGCAGTTATAGCAATCAGCCCCAGCATTTT
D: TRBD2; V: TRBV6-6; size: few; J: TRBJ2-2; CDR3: CASKAGAENTGELFF; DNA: TGTGCCAGCAAAGCGGGAGCCGAGAACACCGGGGAGCTGTTTTTT
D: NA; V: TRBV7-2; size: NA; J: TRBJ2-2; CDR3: CASSNTQDGELFF; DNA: TGTGCCAGCAGCAACACGCAGGACGGGGAGCTGTTTTTT
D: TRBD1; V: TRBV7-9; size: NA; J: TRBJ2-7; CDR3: CASSTRDRAYEQYF; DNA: TGTGCCAGCAGCACCCGGGACAGGGCCTACGAGCAGTACTTC
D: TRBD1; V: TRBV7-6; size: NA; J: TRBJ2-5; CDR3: CASSLGRRTGGPETQYF; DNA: TGTGCCAGCAGCTTGGGACGGAGGACAGGGGGCCCAGAGACCCAGTACTTC
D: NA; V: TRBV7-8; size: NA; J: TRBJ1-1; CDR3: CASSDRYRAEAFF; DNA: TGTGCCAGCAGCGACCGATACAGAGCTGAAGCTTTCTTT
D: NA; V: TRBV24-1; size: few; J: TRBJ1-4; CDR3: CATSSGNNEKLFF; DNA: TGTGCCACCTCGTCGGGAAACAATGAAAAACTGTTTTTT
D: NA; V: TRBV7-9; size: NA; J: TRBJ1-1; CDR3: CASSSPAVTPNTEAFF; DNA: TGTGCCAGCAGCTCCCCGGCGGTTACACCGAACACTGAAGCTTTCTTT
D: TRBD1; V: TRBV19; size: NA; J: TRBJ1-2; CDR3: CASSSHEDRGGGYTF; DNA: TGTGCCAGTAGTTCCCATGAAGACAGGGGTGGTGGCTACACCTTC
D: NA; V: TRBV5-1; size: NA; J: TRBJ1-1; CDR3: CASSSGSGTEAFF; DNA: TGCGCCAGCAGCTCAGGGTCGGGCACTGAAGCTTTCTTT
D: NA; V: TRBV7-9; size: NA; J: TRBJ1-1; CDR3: CASSLGQGKTEAFF; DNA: TGTGCCAGCAGCTTAGGGCAGGGTAAAACTGAAGCTTTCTTT
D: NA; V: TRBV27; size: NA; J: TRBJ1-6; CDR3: CASSLQGFAPLHF; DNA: TGTGCCAGCAGTTTACAGGGGTTTGCACCCCTCCACTTT
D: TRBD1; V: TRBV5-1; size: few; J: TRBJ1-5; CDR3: CASSPGTAMNQPQHF; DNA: TGCGCCAGCAGCCCCGGGACAGCCATGAATCAGCCCCAGCATTTT
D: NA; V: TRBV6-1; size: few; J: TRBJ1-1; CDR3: CASSEAIQNTEAFF; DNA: TGTGCCAGCAGTGAAGCGATACAGAACACTGAAGCTTTCTTT
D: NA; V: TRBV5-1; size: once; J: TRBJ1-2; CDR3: CASSLEGRTIANYGYTF; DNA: TGCGCCAGCAGCTTAGAGGGTAGAACCATAGCTAACTATGGCTACACCTTC
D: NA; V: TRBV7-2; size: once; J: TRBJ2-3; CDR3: CASSLAFKVSGDTQYF; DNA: TGTGCCAGCAGCTTAGCTTTCAAGGTTTCGGGTGATACGCAGTATTTT
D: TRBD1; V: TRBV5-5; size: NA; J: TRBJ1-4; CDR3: CASSSPGQGAEKLFF; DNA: TGTGCCAGCAGCTCGCCGGGACAGGGGGCCGAAAAACTGTTTTTT
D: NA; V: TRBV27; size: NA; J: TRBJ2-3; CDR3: CASSLSDYSTDTQYF; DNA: TGTGCCAGCAGTTTATCGGACTATTCCACAGATACGCAGTATTTT
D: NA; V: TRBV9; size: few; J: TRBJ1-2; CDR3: CASSVGGLNYGYTF; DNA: TGTGCCAGCAGCGTCGGGGGGCTTAACTATGGCTACACCTTC
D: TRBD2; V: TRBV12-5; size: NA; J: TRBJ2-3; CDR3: CASGFGLAGADTQYF; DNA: TGTGCTAGTGGGTTTGGACTAGCGGGGGCAGATACGCAGTATTTT
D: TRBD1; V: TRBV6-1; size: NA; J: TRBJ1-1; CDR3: CASSEYRGRGEAFF; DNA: TGTGCCAGCAGTGAATACAGGGGGCGAGGTGAAGCTTTCTTT
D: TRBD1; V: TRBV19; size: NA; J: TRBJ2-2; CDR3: CASSALSGQGSTGELFF; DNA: TGTGCCAGTAGTGCCCTGTCAGGACAGGGGAGCACCGGGGAGCTGTTTTTT
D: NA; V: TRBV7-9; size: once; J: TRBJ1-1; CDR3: CASSPVGHLNTEAFF; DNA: TGTGCCAGCAGCCCGGTGGGACACCTGAACACTGAAGCTTTCTTT
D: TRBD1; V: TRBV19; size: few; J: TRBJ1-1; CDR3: CASGSQGARGTEAFF; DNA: TGTGCCAGTGGATCACAGGGGGCGCGGGGCACTGAAGCTTTCTTT
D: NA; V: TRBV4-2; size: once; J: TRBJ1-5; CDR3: CASSHAGGGNQPQHF; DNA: TGTGCCAGCAGCCACGCTGGGGGAGGGAATCAGCCCCAGCATTTT
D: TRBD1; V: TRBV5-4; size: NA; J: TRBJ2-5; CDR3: CASSLDRGIGKTQYF; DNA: TGTGCCAGCAGCTTGGACAGGGGTATTGGGAAGACCCAGTACTTC
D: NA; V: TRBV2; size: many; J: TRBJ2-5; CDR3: CASEDKGERETQYF; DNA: TGTGCCAGCGAAGACAAGGGGGAACGGGAGACCCAGTACTTC
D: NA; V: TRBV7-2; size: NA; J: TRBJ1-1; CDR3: CASSLEGSGWNTEAFF; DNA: TGTGCCAGCAGCTTAGAAGGTAGCGGATGGAACACTGAAGCTTTCTTT
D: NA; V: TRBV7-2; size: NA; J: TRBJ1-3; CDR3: CASSRSGNTIYF; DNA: TGTGCCAGCAGTAGAAGTGGAAACACCATATATTTT
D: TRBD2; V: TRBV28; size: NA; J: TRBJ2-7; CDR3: CASSLGGSSYEQYF; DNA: TGTGCCAGCAGTTTGGGAGGGTCCTCCTACGAGCAGTACTTC
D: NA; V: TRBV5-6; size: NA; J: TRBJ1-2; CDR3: CASSLDRVYGYTF; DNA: TGTGCCAGCAGCTTGGACAGGGTTTATGGCTACACCTTC
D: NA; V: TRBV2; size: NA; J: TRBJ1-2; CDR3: CASSEYRDTYGYTF; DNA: TGTGCCAGCAGTGAGTACAGGGATACGTATGGCTACACCTTC
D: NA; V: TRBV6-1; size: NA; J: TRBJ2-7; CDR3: CASSEYLGLMYEQYF; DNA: TGTGCCAGCAGTGAATATTTGGGACTCATGTACGAGCAGTACTTC
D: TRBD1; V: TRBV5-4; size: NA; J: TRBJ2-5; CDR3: CASSLGQGAGTQYF; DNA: TGTGCCAGCAGCTTGGGACAGGGGGCTGGGACCCAGTACTTC
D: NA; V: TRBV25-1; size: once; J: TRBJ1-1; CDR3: CASSELTTNTEAFF; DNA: TGTGCCAGCAGTGAATTAACAACGAACACTGAAGCTTTCTTT
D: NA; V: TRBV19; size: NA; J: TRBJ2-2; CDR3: CASSIDHGRGTGELFF; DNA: TGTGCCAGTAGTATAGATCATGGCAGGGGCACCGGGGAGCTGTTTTTT
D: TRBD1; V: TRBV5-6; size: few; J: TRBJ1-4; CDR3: CASSLRRQGATNEKLFF; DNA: TGTGCCAGCAGCTTACGGAGACAGGGGGCCACTAATGAAAAACTGTTTTTT
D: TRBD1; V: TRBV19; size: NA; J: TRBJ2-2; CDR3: CASTTLVAGGDTGELFF; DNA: TGTGCCAGTACTACACTGGTGGCAGGGGGCGACACCGGGGAGCTGTTTTTT
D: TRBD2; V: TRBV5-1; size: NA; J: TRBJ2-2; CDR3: CASSWASGGGELFF; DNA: TGCGCCAGCAGCTGGGCTAGCGGCGGCGGGGAGCTGTTTTTT
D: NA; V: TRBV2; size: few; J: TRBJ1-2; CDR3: CASSEAPYRYGYTF; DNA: TGTGCCAGCAGTGAAGCGCCATACAGATATGGCTACACCTTC
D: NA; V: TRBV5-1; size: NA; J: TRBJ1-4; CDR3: CASSFGDPNEKLFF; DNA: TGCGCCAGCAGCTTCGGGGATCCTAATGAAAAACTGTTTTTT
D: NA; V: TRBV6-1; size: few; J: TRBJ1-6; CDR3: CASSGERGASYNSPLHF; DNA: TGTGCCAGCAGTGGTGAAAGAGGAGCGTCCTATAATTCACCCCTCCACTTT
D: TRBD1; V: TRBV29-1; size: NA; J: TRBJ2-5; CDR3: CSVAWTGETQYF; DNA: TGCAGCGTTGCGTGGACAGGAGAGACCCAGTACTTC
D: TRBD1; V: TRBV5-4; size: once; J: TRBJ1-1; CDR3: CASSSKPGQGKTEAFF; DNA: TGTGCCAGCAGCTCGAAACCGGGACAGGGTAAGACTGAAGCTTTCTTT
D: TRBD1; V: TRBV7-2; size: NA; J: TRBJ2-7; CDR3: CASSLGTGAHLYEQYF; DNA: TGTGCCAGCAGCTTAGGGACAGGGGCACACCTCTACGAGCAGTACTTC
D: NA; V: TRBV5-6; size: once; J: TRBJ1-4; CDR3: CASSLGQNEKLFF; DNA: TGTGCCAGCAGCTTGGGACAGAATGAAAAACTGTTTTTT
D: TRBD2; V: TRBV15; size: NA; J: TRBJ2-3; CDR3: CATSRDPHLAGAGTDTQYF; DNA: TGTGCCACCAGCAGAGATCCCCACTTAGCGGGGGCCGGCACAGATACGCAGTATTTT
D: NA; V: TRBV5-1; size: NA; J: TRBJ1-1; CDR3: CASSLNGASNTEAFF; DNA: TGCGCCAGCAGCTTGAATGGGGCCTCGAACACTGAAGCTTTCTTT
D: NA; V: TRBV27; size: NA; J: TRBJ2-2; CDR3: CASSLYNGGELFF; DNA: TGTGCCAGCAGTTTATACAATGGCGGGGAGCTGTTTTTT
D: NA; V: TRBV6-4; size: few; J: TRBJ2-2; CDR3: CASSDSLDSGELFF; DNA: TGTGCCAGCAGTGACTCCCTCGACTCCGGGGAGCTGTTTTTT
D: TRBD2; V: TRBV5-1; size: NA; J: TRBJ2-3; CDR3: CASSGGLAGVIADTQYF; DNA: TGCGCCAGCAGCGGGGGACTAGCGGGAGTTATTGCAGATACGCAGTATTTT